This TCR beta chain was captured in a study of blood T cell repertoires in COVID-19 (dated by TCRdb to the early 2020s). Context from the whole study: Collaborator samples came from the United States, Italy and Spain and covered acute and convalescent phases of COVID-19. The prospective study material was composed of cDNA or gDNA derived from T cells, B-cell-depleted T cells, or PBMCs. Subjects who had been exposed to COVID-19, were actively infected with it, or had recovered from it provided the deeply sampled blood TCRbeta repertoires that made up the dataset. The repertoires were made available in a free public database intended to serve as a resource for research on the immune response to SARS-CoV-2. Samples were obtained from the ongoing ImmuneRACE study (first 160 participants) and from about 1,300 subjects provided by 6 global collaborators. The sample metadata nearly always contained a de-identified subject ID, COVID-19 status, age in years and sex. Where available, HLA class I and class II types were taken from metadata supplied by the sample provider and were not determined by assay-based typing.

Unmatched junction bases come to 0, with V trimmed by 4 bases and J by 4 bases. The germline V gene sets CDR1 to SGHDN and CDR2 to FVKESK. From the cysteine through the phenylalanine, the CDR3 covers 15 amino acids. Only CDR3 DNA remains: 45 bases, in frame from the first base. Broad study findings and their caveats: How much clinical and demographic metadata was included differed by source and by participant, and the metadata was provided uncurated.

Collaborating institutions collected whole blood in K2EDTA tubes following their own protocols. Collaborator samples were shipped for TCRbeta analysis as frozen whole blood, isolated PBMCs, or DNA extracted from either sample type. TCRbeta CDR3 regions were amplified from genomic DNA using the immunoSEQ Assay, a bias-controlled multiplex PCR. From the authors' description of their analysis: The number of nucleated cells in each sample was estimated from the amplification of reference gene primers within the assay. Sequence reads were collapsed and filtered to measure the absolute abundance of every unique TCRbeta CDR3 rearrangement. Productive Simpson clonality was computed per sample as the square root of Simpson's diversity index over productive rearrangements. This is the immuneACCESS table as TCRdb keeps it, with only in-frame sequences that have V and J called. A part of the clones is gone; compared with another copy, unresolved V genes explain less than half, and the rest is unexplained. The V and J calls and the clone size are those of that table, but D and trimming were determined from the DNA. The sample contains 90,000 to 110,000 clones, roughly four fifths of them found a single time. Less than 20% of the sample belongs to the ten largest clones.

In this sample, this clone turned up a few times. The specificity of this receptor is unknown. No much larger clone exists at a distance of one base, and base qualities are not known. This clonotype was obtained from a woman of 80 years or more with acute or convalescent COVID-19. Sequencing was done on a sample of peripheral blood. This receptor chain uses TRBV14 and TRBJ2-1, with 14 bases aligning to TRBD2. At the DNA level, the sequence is TGTGCCAGCAGCCGGACTAGCGGGGGGTACAATGAGCAGTTCTTC. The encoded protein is CASSRTSGGYNEQFF.